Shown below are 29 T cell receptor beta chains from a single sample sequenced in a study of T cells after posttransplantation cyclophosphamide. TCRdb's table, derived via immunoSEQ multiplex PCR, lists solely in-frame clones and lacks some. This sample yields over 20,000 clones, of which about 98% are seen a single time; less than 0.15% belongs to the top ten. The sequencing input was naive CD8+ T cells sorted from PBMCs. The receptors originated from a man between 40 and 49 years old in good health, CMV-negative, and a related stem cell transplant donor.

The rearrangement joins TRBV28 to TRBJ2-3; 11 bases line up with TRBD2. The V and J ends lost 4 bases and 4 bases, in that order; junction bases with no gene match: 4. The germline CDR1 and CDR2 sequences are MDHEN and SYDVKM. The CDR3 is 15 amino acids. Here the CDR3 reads CASSSLLAGADTQYF. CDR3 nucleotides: TGTGCCAGCAGTTCCCTACTAGCGGGGGCAGATACGCAGTATTTT.

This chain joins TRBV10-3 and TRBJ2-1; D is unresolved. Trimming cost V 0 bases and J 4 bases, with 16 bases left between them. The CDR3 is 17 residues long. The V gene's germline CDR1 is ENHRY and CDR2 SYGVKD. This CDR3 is CAISESAVTAVYNEQFF. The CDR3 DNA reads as TGTGCCATCAGTGAGTCTGCGGTGACGGCAGTGTACAATGAGCAGTTCTTC.

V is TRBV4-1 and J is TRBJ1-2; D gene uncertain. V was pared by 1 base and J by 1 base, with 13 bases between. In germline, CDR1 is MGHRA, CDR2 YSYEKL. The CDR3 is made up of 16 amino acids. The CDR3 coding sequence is TGCGCCAGCAGCCAAGCTGTCGCCGGAGTTAACTATGGCTACACCTTC. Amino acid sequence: CASSQAVAGVNYGYTF.

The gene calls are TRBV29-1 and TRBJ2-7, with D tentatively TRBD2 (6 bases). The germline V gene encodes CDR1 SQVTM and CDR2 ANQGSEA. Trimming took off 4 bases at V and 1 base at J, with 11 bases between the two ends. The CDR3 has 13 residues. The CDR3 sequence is CSVGGTASYEQYF. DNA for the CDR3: TGCAGCGTTGGCGGGACGGCTTCCTACGAGCAGTACTTC.

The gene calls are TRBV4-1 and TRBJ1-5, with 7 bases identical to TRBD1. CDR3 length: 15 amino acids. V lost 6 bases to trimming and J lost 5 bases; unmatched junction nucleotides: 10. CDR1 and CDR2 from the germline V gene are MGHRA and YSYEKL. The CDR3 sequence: CASSFRQGEDQPQHF. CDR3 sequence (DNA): TGCGCCAGCAGTTTTAGACAGGGAGAGGATCAGCCCCAGCATTTT.

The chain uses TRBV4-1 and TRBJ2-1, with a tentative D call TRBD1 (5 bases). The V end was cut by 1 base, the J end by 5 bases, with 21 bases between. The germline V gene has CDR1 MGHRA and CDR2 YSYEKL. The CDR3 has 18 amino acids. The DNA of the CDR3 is TGCGCCAGCAGCCAAGGGAGACAGAGCTCGGCAGCTAACAATGAGCAGTTCTTC. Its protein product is CASSQGRQSSAANNEQFF.

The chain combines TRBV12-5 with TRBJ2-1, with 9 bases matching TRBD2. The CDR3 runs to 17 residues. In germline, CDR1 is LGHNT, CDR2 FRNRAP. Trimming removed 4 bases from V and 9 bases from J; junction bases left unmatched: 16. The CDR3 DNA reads TGTGCTAGTGGTTCCTCTCTTATGGCGGGAGGGCCGGGTGAGCAGTTCTTC. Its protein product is CASGSSLMAGGPGEQFF.

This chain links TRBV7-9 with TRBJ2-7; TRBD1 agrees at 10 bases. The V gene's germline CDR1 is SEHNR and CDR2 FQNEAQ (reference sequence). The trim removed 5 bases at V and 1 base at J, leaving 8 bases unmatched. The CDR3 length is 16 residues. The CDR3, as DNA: TGTGCCAGCAGCACAAGCCGGGACAGGGGATCCTACGAGCAGTACTTC. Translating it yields CASSTSRDRGSYEQYF. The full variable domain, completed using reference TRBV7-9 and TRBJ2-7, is DTGVSQNPRHKITKRGQNVTFRCDPISEHNRLYWYRQTLGQGPEFLTYFQNEAQLEKSRLLSDRFSAERPKGSFSTLEIQRTEQGDSAMYLCASSTSRDRGSYEQYFGPGTRLTVT.

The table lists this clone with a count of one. Here the CDR3 DNA reads TGCGCCAGCAGCTCCTCTCCGGGGACTGAAGCTTTCTTT. Residues: CASSSSPGTEAFF. The rearrangement uses TRBV5-1 and TRBJ1-1; D gene unclear. This CDR3 contains 13 residues. V lost 3 bases to trimming and J lost 5 bases, with 11 bases between them. Looked up from germline, CDR1 is SGHRS and CDR2 is YFSETQ.

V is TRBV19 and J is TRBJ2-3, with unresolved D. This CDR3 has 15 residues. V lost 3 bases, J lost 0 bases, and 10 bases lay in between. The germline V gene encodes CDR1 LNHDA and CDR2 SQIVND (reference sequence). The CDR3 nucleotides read TGTGCCAGTAGTATGGTACGGTTTAGCACAGATACGCAGTATTTT. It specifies CASSMVRFSTDTQYF.

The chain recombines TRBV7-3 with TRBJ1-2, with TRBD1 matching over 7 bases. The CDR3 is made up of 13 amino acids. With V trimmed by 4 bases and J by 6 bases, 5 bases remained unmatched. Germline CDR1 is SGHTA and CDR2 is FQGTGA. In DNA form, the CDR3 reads TGTGCCAGCAGCTCGTTGACAGGGAATGGCTACACCTTC. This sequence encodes CASSSLTGNGYTF.

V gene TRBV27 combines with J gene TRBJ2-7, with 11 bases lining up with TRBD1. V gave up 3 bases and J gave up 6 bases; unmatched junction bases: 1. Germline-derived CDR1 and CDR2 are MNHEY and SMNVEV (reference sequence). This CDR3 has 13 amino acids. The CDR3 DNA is TGTGCCAGCAGTTTTGGGACAGGGGGCGAGCAGTACTTC. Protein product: CASSFGTGGEQYF.

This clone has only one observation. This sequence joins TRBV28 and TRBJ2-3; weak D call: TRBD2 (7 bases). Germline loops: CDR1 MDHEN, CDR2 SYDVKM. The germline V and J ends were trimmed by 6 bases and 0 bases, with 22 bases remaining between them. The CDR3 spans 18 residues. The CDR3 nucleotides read TGTGCCAGCAGACCTGGACAGTTACTAGCGCGCAGCACAGATACGCAGTATTTT. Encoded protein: CASRPGQLLARSTDTQYF.

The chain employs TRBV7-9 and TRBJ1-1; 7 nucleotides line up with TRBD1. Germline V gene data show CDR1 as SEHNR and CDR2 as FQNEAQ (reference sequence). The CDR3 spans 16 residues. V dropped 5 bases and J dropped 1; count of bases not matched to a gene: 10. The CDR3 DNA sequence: TGTGCCAGCAGCCAGAGGCGTGACAGGGCGAACACTGAAGCTTTCTTT. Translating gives CASSQRRDRANTEAFF. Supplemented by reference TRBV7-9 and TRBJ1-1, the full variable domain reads DTGVSQNPRHKITKRGQNVTFRCDPISEHNRLYWYRQTLGQGPEFLTYFQNEAQLEKSRLLSDRFSAERPKGSFSTLEIQRTEQGDSAMYLCASSQRRDRANTEAFFGQGTRLTVV.

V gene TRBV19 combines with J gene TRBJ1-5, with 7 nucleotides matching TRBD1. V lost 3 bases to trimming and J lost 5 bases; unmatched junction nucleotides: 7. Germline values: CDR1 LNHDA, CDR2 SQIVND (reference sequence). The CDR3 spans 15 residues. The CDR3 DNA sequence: TGTGCCAGTAGTATGTGGGCCGGGACAGATCAGCCCCAGCATTTT. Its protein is CASSMWAGTDQPQHF. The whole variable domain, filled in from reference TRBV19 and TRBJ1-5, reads DGGITQSPKYLFRKEGQNVTLSCEQNLNHDAMYWYRQDPGQGLRLIYYSQIVNDFQKGDIAEGYSVSREKKESFPLTVTSAQKNPTAFYLCASSMWAGTDQPQHFGDGTRLSIL.

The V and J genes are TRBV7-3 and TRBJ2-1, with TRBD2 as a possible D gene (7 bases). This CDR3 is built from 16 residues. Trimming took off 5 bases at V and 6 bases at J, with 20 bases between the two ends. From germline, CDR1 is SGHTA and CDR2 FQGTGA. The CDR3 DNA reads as TGTGCCAGCAGCCCCCGGGGGGCTAGTCTCTCCAATGAGCAGTTCTTC. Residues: CASSPRGASLSNEQFF.

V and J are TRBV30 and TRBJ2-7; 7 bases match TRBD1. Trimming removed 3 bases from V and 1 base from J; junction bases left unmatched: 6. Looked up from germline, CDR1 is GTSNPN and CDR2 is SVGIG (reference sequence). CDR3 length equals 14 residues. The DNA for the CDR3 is TGTGCCTGGAGAACTACAGGGGAATCCTACGAGCAGTACTTC. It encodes CAWRTTGESYEQYF.

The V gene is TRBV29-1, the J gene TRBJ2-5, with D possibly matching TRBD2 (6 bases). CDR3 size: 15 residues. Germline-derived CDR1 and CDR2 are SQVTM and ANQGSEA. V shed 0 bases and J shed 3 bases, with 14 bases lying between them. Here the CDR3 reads CSVEDYRGGEETQYF. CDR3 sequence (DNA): TGCAGCGTTGAAGATTATAGGGGCGGGGAAGAGACCCAGTACTTC.

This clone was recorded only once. The chain's CDR3 is CAWMAGTGVYEQYF. The CDR3 region has the DNA TGTGCCTGGATGGCCGGGACAGGGGTCTACGAGCAGTACTTC. The V call is TRBV30, the J call TRBJ2-5; TRBD1 agrees at 10 bases. The DNA end lines up better with TRBJ2-7; the J call may be wrong. Germline CDR1 reads GTSNPN; CDR2 reads SVGIG (reference sequence). CDR3 length: 14 amino acids.

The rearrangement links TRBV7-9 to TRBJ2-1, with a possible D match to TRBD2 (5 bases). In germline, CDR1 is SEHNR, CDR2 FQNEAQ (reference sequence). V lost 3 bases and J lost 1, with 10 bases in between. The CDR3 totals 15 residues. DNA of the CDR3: TGTGCCAGCAGCTTCCTACCGGGATCCTACAATGAGCAGTTCTTC. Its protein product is CASSFLPGSYNEQFF.

This CDR3 reads CAIKIPPGQGLIGPEAFF. The CDR3 nucleotides are TGTGCCATCAAGATCCCCCCGGGACAGGGACTGATCGGGCCTGAAGCTTTCTTT. The chain is built from TRBV10-3 and TRBJ1-1, with TRBD1 matching over 9 bases. Per germline, CDR1 ENHRY and CDR2 SYGVKD. This CDR3 is built from 18 residues. The trim removed 7 bases at V and 6 bases at J, leaving 21 bases unmatched.

The CDR3: CAWSDREYYGYTF. CDR3 nucleotide sequence: TGTGCCTGGAGTGACAGGGAGTACTATGGCTACACCTTC. The genes are TRBV30 and TRBJ1-2; a possible D gene is TRBD1 (6 bases). V was trimmed by 1 base and J by 3 bases, leaving 9 bases between them. Germline V gene lookup returns CDR1 GTSNPN and CDR2 SVGIG (reference sequence). CDR3 length: 13 amino acids. Supplemented by reference TRBV30 and TRBJ1-2, the full variable domain reads SQTIHQWPATLVQPVGSPLSLECTVEGTSNPNLYWYRQAAGRGLQLLFYSVGIGQISSEVPQNLSASRPQDRQFILSSKKLLLSDSGFYLCAWSDREYYGYTFGSGTRLTVV.

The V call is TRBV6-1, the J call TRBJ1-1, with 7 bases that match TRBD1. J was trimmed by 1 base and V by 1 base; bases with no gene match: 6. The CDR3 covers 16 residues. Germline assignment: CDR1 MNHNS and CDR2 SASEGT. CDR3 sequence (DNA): TGTGCCAGCAGTGAAGAACTGGACAGGTCGAACACTGAAGCTTTCTTT. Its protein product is CASSEELDRSNTEAFF.

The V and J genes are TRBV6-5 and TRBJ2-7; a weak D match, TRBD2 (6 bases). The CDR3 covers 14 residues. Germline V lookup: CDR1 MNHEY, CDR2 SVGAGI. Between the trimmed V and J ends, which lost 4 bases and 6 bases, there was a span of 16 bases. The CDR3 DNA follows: TGTGCCAGCAGTTTTGAAACCCCAGCGGGCGAGCAGTACTTC. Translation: CASSFETPAGEQYF.

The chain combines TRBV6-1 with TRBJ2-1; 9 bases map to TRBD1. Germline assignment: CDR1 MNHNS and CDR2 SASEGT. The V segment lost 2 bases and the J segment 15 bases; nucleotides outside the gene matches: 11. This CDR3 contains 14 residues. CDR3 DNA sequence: TGTGCCAGCAGTGAACCCGGGACAGGGAAGTATTCGTTCTTC. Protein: CASSEPGTGKYSFF.

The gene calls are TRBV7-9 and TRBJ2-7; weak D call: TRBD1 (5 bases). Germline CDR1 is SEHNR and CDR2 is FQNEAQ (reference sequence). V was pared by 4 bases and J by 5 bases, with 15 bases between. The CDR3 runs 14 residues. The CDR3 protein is CASSSPQGKHEQYF. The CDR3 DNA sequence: TGTGCCAGCAGCTCCCCGCAGGGTAAACACGAGCAGTACTTC.

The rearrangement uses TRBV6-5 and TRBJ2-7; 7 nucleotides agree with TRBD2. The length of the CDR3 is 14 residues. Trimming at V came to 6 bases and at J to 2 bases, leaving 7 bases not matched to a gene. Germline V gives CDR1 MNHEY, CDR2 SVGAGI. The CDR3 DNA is TGTGCCAGCAGGCCTGGCGGGAGCGCCTACGAGCAGTACTTC. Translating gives CASRPGGSAYEQYF.

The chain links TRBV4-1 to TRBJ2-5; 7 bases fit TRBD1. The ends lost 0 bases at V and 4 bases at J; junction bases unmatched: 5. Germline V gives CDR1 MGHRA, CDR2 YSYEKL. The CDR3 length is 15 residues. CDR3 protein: CASSQDQGQAETQYF. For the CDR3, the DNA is TGCGCCAGCAGCCAAGATCAAGGACAGGCAGAGACCCAGTACTTC.

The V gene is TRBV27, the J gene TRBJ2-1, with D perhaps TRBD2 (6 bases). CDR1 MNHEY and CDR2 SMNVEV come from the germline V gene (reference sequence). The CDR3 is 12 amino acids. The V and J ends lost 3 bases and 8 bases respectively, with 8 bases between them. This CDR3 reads CASSLGGDEQFF. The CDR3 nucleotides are TGTGCCAGCAGTTTGGGGGGTGATGAGCAGTTCTTC.